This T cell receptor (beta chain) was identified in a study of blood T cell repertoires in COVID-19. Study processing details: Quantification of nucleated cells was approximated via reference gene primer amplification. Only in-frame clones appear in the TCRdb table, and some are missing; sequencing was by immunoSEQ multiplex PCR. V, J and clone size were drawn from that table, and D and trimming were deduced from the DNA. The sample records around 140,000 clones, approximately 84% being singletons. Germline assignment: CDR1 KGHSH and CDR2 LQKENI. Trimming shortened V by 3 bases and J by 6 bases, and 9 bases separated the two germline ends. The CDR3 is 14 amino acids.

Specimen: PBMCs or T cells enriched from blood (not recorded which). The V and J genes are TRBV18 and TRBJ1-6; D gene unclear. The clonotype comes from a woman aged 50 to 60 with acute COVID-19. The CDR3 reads CASSPDGGNSPLHF. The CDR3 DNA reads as TGTGCCAGCTCACCCGACGGCGGTAATTCACCCCTCCACTTT.